These T cell receptor beta chains were read from a single sample in a study of T cell responses to AZD1222 COVID-19 vaccine. TCRdb keeps only in-frame clones here, not all; method: immunoSEQ multiplex PCR. The sample has roughly 190,000 clones, about 89% seen once. The specimen was peripheral blood, collected 28 days after the second AZD1222 dose. The receptor source for this set is an adult who received the AZD1222 COVID-19 vaccine. Each CDR3 is given with its conserved first and last residue. Fields, in order: CDR3 protein, CDR3 DNA, D gene, J gene, clone size, V gene. D genes are given only for firm matches. Size values are once, few and many counts, or a class for expanded clones, and some rows have none.

CDR3aa: CASRVFAGYTF
CDR3nt: TGTGCCAGCAGGGTCTTCGCGGGCTACACCTTC
d_gene: .
j_gene: TRBJ1-2
abundance: .
v_gene: TRBV2

CDR3aa: CASSYSLDRVSGYTF
CDR3nt: TGTGCCAGCAGTTACTCGCTGGACAGGGTTTCTGGCTACACCTTC
d_gene: TRBD1
j_gene: TRBJ1-2
abundance: .
v_gene: TRBV6-5

CDR3aa: CASRGRGTGANVLTF
CDR3nt: TGTGCCAGTAGGGGCAGGGGTACTGGGGCCAACGTCCTGACTTTC
d_gene: .
j_gene: TRBJ2-6
abundance: .
v_gene: TRBV19

CDR3aa: CASSPFRTDQFLNTQYF
CDR3nt: TGTGCCAGCAGCCCGTTCCGGACAGATCAATTTTTAAATACGCAGTATTTT
d_gene: .
j_gene: TRBJ2-3
abundance: .
v_gene: TRBV7-8

CDR3aa: CASRRDRGETQYF
CDR3nt: TGTGCCAGCAGAAGGGACAGGGGAGAGACCCAGTACTTC
d_gene: TRBD1
j_gene: TRBJ2-5
abundance: .
v_gene: TRBV2

CDR3aa: CASNYDSSYEQYF
CDR3nt: TGTGCCAGCAACTACGACAGCTCCTACGAGCAGTACTTC
d_gene: .
j_gene: TRBJ2-7
abundance: once
v_gene: TRBV5-4

CDR3aa: CASSPQKATNQPQHF
CDR3nt: TGTGCCAGCAGTCCCCAAAAGGCTACGAATCAGCCCCAGCATTTT
d_gene: .
j_gene: TRBJ1-5
abundance: .
v_gene: TRBV6-2/TRBV6-3

CDR3aa: CASSLLRGPKYF
CDR3nt: TGTGCCAGCAGCTTGTTAAGGGGCCCGAAGTACTTC
d_gene: .
j_gene: TRBJ2-7
abundance: .
v_gene: TRBV5-6

CDR3aa: CASSLGPTNEKLFF
CDR3nt: TGCGCCAGCAGCTTAGGGCCAACTAATGAAAAACTGTTTTTT
d_gene: .
j_gene: TRBJ1-4
abundance: .
v_gene: TRBV5-1

CDR3aa: CASSPGTGGAQPQHF
CDR3nt: TGTGCCAGCAGCCCCGGGACCGGAGGGGCTCAGCCCCAGCATTTT
d_gene: .
j_gene: TRBJ1-5
abundance: .
v_gene: TRBV7-6

CDR3aa: CASSGQPGARTDTQYF
CDR3nt: TGTGCCAGCAGCGGTCAGCCGGGGGCCCGCACAGATACGCAGTATTTT
d_gene: .
j_gene: TRBJ2-3
abundance: few
v_gene: TRBV7-2

CDR3aa: CASSTGQSNQPQHF
CDR3nt: TGTGCCAGCAGTACAGGACAGAGCAATCAGCCCCAGCATTTT
d_gene: .
j_gene: TRBJ1-5
abundance: .
v_gene: TRBV6-5

CDR3aa: CASSPPYGDEQFF
CDR3nt: TGTGCCAGCAGCCCACCATATGGCGATGAGCAGTTCTTC
d_gene: .
j_gene: TRBJ2-1
abundance: .
v_gene: TRBV11-2

CDR3aa: CASSTGYGEKLFF
CDR3nt: TGTGCCAGCTCAACAGGGTATGGTGAAAAACTGTTTTTT
d_gene: .
j_gene: TRBJ1-4
abundance: once
v_gene: TRBV18

CDR3aa: CAIKGSGNQYNEQFF
CDR3nt: TGTGCCATCAAGGGTTCGGGCAATCAATACAATGAGCAGTTCTTC
d_gene: .
j_gene: TRBJ2-1
abundance: .
v_gene: TRBV10-3

CDR3aa: CASRPARQGPYEQYF
CDR3nt: TGCGCCAGCCGCCCCGCGAGACAGGGGCCCTACGAGCAGTACTTC
d_gene: TRBD1
j_gene: TRBJ2-7
abundance: .
v_gene: TRBV10-2

CDR3aa: CAWSALGPRRFF
CDR3nt: TGTGCCTGGAGTGCCCTGGGCCCCAGGCGGTTCTTC
d_gene: .
j_gene: TRBJ2-1
abundance: .
v_gene: TRBV30

CDR3aa: CASSEHPRQQPQHF
CDR3nt: TGCGCCAGCAGTGAGCACCCCCGCCAACAGCCCCAGCATTTT
d_gene: .
j_gene: TRBJ1-5
abundance: .
v_gene: TRBV10-2

CDR3aa: CASSPPGGAGTEAFF
CDR3nt: TGTGCCAGCTCACCACCGGGGGGGGCGGGGACTGAAGCTTTCTTT
d_gene: .
j_gene: TRBJ1-1
abundance: .
v_gene: TRBV18

CDR3aa: CASSPESGTGSYNSPLHF
CDR3nt: TGTGCCAGCAGCCCCGAATCCGGGACAGGGAGCTATAATTCACCCCTCCACTTT
d_gene: TRBD1
j_gene: TRBJ1-6
abundance: .
v_gene: TRBV3-1/TRBV3-2

CDR3aa: CASASDPGQPQHF
CDR3nt: TGTGCTAGTGCATCCGATCCGGGTCAGCCCCAGCATTTT
d_gene: .
j_gene: TRBJ1-5
abundance: .
v_gene: TRBV12-5

CDR3aa: CASSPRRTGNNQPQHF
CDR3nt: TGTGCCAGTAGTCCTCGTAGGACAGGGAACAATCAGCCCCAGCATTTT
d_gene: TRBD1
j_gene: TRBJ1-5
abundance: .
v_gene: TRBV19

CDR3aa: CSAPDHTEAFF
CDR3nt: TGCAGTGCTCCCGACCACACTGAAGCTTTCTTT
d_gene: .
j_gene: TRBJ1-1
abundance: once
v_gene: TRBV20-1

CDR3aa: CAWRTQNTGELFF
CDR3nt: TGTGCCTGGAGGACCCAGAACACCGGGGAGCTGTTTTTT
d_gene: .
j_gene: TRBJ2-2
abundance: .
v_gene: TRBV30

CDR3aa: CASSLGRLAGADNEQFF
CDR3nt: TGTGCCAGCAGCTTAGGTAGGCTAGCGGGGGCCGACAATGAGCAGTTCTTC
d_gene: TRBD2
j_gene: TRBJ2-1
abundance: once
v_gene: TRBV11-3

CDR3aa: CASTRGETQYF
CDR3nt: TGTGCCAGCACCCGGGGGGAGACCCAGTACTTC
d_gene: .
j_gene: TRBJ2-5
abundance: .
v_gene: TRBV6-5

CDR3aa: CASGFAPGEPFF
CDR3nt: TGTGCTAGTGGTTTTGCCCCCGGGGAGCCGTTTTTT
d_gene: .
j_gene: TRBJ2-2
abundance: .
v_gene: TRBV12-5

CDR3aa: CASSLSGRALGELFF
CDR3nt: TGTGCCAGCAGCCTCAGCGGGAGGGCCCTGGGGGAGCTGTTTTTT
d_gene: TRBD2
j_gene: TRBJ2-2
abundance: .
v_gene: TRBV5-5

CDR3aa: CASSTGREYGYTF
CDR3nt: TGTGCCAGCAGCACCGGCCGGGAGTATGGCTACACCTTC
d_gene: .
j_gene: TRBJ1-2
abundance: .
v_gene: TRBV7-9

CDR3aa: CASSFQGDNEKLFF
CDR3nt: TGTGCCAGCAGTTTCCAAGGGGATAATGAAAAACTGTTTTTT
d_gene: .
j_gene: TRBJ1-4
abundance: .
v_gene: TRBV27

CDR3aa: CASSSQTAKNTQYF
CDR3nt: TGTGCCAGCAGCTCCCAGACAGCAAAGAATACGCAGTATTTT
d_gene: .
j_gene: TRBJ2-3
abundance: .
v_gene: TRBV11-2

CDR3aa: CASSFMAEQYF
CDR3nt: TGTGCCAGCAGCTTCATGGCCGAGCAGTACTTC
d_gene: .
j_gene: TRBJ2-7
abundance: .
v_gene: TRBV7-9

CDR3aa: CASSQAPPAGELFF
CDR3nt: TGCGCCAGCAGCCAAGCCCCCCCCGCCGGGGAGCTGTTTTTT
d_gene: .
j_gene: TRBJ2-2
abundance: .
v_gene: TRBV4-1

CDR3aa: CASSQVRTSGDEQFF
CDR3nt: TGCGCCAGCAGCCAAGTGCGGACTAGCGGCGATGAGCAGTTCTTC
d_gene: TRBD2
j_gene: TRBJ2-1
abundance: .
v_gene: TRBV4-1

CDR3aa: CASSLEGGPRYEQYF
CDR3nt: TGTGCCAGCTCACTCGAGGGGGGCCCTAGGTACGAGCAGTACTTC
d_gene: .
j_gene: TRBJ2-7
abundance: .
v_gene: TRBV18

CDR3aa: CASSQYRGSYEQYF
CDR3nt: TGCGCCAGCAGCCAGTATCGGGGCTCCTACGAGCAGTACTTC
d_gene: .
j_gene: TRBJ2-7
abundance: .
v_gene: TRBV4-3

CDR3aa: CASSLYTGVNLNTGELFF
CDR3nt: TGTGCCAGCAGCTTATACACAGGGGTAAATCTGAACACCGGGGAGCTGTTTTTT
d_gene: TRBD1
j_gene: TRBJ2-2
abundance: .
v_gene: TRBV7-2

CDR3aa: CASSDQMTAYEQYF
CDR3nt: TGTGCCAGCAGTGACCAGATGACGGCCTACGAGCAGTACTTC
d_gene: .
j_gene: TRBJ2-7
abundance: .
v_gene: TRBV25-1

CDR3aa: CASSSDRGEAFF
CDR3nt: TGCGCCAGCAGCTCGGACAGGGGGGAAGCTTTCTTT
d_gene: TRBD1
j_gene: TRBJ1-1
abundance: .
v_gene: TRBV5-1

CDR3aa: CSVRHLLAGVNNEQFF
CDR3nt: TGCAGCGTCCGACACTTACTAGCGGGAGTGAACAATGAGCAGTTCTTC
d_gene: TRBD2
j_gene: TRBJ2-1
abundance: .
v_gene: TRBV29-1

CDR3aa: CASKGQEHNQPQHF
CDR3nt: TGTGCCAGCAAGGGACAGGAGCACAATCAGCCCCAGCATTTT
d_gene: TRBD1
j_gene: TRBJ1-5
abundance: .
v_gene: TRBV27

CDR3aa: CASGLAGTHTGELFF
CDR3nt: TGTGCCAGTGGACTAGCGGGGACCCACACCGGGGAGCTGTTTTTT
d_gene: TRBD2
j_gene: TRBJ2-2
abundance: .
v_gene: TRBV3-1/TRBV3-2

CDR3aa: CASSETEVVAYGYTF
CDR3nt: TGTGCCAGCAGTGAAACAGAAGTAGTGGCCTATGGCTACACCTTC
d_gene: .
j_gene: TRBJ1-2
abundance: .
v_gene: TRBV6-1

CDR3aa: CASSLGPPGYNEQFF
CDR3nt: TGTGCCAGCAGCTTGGGCCCACCTGGATACAATGAGCAGTTCTTC
d_gene: .
j_gene: TRBJ2-1
abundance: .
v_gene: TRBV7-3

CDR3aa: CASSLVPGETEAFF
CDR3nt: TGCGCCAGCAGCTTGGTCCCGGGCGAGACTGAAGCTTTCTTT
d_gene: .
j_gene: TRBJ1-1
abundance: .
v_gene: TRBV5-1

CDR3aa: CASSQDWRQVQETQYF
CDR3nt: TGCGCCAGCAGCCAAGATTGGAGACAGGTACAAGAGACCCAGTACTTC
d_gene: .
j_gene: TRBJ2-5
abundance: .
v_gene: TRBV4-1

CDR3aa: CAWSVDAGRGSEKLFF
CDR3nt: TGTGCCTGGAGTGTAGACGCGGGCAGGGGATCTGAAAAACTGTTTTTT
d_gene: .
j_gene: TRBJ1-4
abundance: .
v_gene: TRBV30

CDR3aa: CASSYGLGNRETQYF
CDR3nt: TGCGCCAGCAGCTACGGACTAGGAAATCGAGAGACCCAGTACTTC
d_gene: TRBD2
j_gene: TRBJ2-5
abundance: .
v_gene: TRBV4-3

CDR3aa: CASSEDRVSPLHF
CDR3nt: TGTGCCAGCAGCGAGGACAGGGTTTCACCCCTCCACTTT
d_gene: TRBD1
j_gene: TRBJ1-6
abundance: .
v_gene: TRBV6-4

CDR3aa: CASSLQGRQETQYF
CDR3nt: TGTGCCAGCAGCCTACAGGGCCGCCAAGAGACCCAGTACTTC
d_gene: .
j_gene: TRBJ2-5
abundance: .
v_gene: TRBV5-6

CDR3aa: CASTPGQGIYNEQFF
CDR3nt: TGTGCCAGCACCCCGGGACAGGGAATCTACAATGAGCAGTTCTTC
d_gene: TRBD1
j_gene: TRBJ2-1
abundance: once
v_gene: TRBV6-5